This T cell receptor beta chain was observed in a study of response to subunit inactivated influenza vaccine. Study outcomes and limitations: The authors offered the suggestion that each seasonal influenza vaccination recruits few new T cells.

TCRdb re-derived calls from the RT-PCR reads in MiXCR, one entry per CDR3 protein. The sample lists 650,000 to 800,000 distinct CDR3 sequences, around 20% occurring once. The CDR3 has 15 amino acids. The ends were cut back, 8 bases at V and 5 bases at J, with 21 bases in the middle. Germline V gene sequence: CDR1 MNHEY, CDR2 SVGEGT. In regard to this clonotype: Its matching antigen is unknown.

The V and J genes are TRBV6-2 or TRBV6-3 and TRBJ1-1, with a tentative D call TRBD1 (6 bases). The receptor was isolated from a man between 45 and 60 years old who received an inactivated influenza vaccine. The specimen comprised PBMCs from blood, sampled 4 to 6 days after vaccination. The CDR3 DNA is TGTGCCAGCCGCTCGTTACAGGGCTCCGGGACTGAAGCTTTCTTT. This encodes CASRSLQGSGTEAFF.